This T cell receptor beta chain was sequenced for a study of regulatory T cells in long-lasting Graves disease. Overall study context: Freshly diagnosed Graves' patients had used antithyroid drugs for under 3 months.

This CDR3 spans 14 amino acids. Germline V gene lookup returns CDR1 LGHDT and CDR2 YNNKEL (reference sequence). This clonotype has more than one count but fewer than ten. The antigen is unknown. Relative to the germline gene, one junction end is altered; a read error may explain this. Study observations and caveats: Persistent disease preferred TRBV28, TRBJ1-2 and TRBJ2-5; new disease, TRBV20-1 and TRBJ2-1.

Time point here: newly diagnosed GD, antithyroid drugs for less than 3 months. Making the TCR library involved RNA that had been extracted from PBMCs. iRepertoire HTBI primers and Arm-PCR of CDR3 regions built TCR beta libraries. One entry per CDR3 protein results from TCRdb running MiXCR on the multiplex PCR reads. The data hold hundreds of thousands of distinct CDR3 sequences, with around 15% observed a single time. The sample also formed part of further work on T cells in Graves' hyperthyroidism and ophthalmopathy. That work adds: Patients aged 18 to 65 had newly diagnosed hyperthyroidism of under 2 months' duration.

Material: peripheral blood mononuclear cells (PBMCs), obtained at new diagnosis, from a patient treated with antithyroid drugs. This chain joins TRBV3-1 and TRBJ2-7; the D is unclear. This sequence originates from a woman aged 35-60 years with Graves disease. CDR3 sequence reads: CASSQDRYSYQQYF. The DNA of the CDR3 is TGTGCCAGCAGCCAAGACAGGTACTCCTACCAGCAGTACTTC.